This is a list of T cell receptor beta chains from one sample in a study of cytomegalovirus exposure and HLA in healthy donors. Assay used: immunoSEQ multiplex PCR; TCRdb lists only in-frame clones, some missing. This sample has under 150,000 clones; roughly two thirds occur once, and the top ten carry roughly 1.6%. The sequenced material came from PBMCs. These receptors came from a man aged 25 to 45 in good health and CMV-seropositive. CDR3s include the opening cysteine and the closing phenylalanine or tryptophan. Each record gives: D gene, V gene, clone size, CDR3 protein. The D gene is left open where the match is weak. Size is stated for part of the rows, as once, few or many counts, or as a class when the clone is expanded.

D: .; V: TRBV15; size: .; CDR3: CATSRDIGGEQYF
D: .; V: TRBV7-8; size: few; CDR3: CASSSFSLGRGGYEQYF
D: TRBD1; V: TRBV6-1; size: .; CDR3: CASSAWTGGVLGETQYF
D: TRBD2; V: TRBV19; size: .; CDR3: CASSIASGIAKNIQYF
D: TRBD2; V: TRBV6-4; size: few; CDR3: CASSAGTSGTGELFF
D: .; V: TRBV2; size: .; CDR3: CASRAPQVSGEQYF
D: .; V: TRBV7-3; size: .; CDR3: CASSLLGLSTDTQYF
D: TRBD1; V: TRBV5-4; size: .; CDR3: CASSLEGQRGNYGYTF
D: TRBD1; V: TRBV30; size: few; CDR3: CAWSLQGGQGIETQYF
D: .; V: TRBV7-2; size: .; CDR3: CASSLQGSYNEQFF
D: TRBD2; V: TRBV7-3; size: .; CDR3: CASSLRTSGSHNEQFF
D: .; V: TRBV12-5; size: .; CDR3: CASGSGLSYNEQFF
D: .; V: TRBV5-5; size: few; CDR3: CASSLWRDEQFF
D: .; V: TRBV5-1; size: .; CDR3: CASSLGPTDRLPTF
D: TRBD1; V: TRBV5-6; size: .; CDR3: CASCRTGGQETQYF
D: TRBD2; V: TRBV4-1; size: .; CDR3: CASSPSAGVSYEQYF
D: TRBD1; V: TRBV27; size: .; CDR3: CASSSRDSLSGANVLTF
D: TRBD2; V: TRBV27; size: few; CDR3: CASSLFLAVATDTQYF
D: TRBD1; V: TRBV11-3; size: .; CDR3: CASSIGQGRSYEQYF
D: .; V: TRBV28; size: .; CDR3: CASSLRPWGELQETQYF
D: .; V: TRBV4-2; size: .; CDR3: CASSQEGGDGGNTIYF
D: TRBD1; V: TRBV6-1; size: .; CDR3: CASSTGTGVYEKLFF
D: TRBD2; V: TRBV18; size: few; CDR3: CASSVSGTSGDNEQFF
D: TRBD2; V: TRBV7-2; size: .; CDR3: CASSSRLAGFYEQYF
D: .; V: TRBV6-5; size: once; CDR3: CASRQWGGYEQYF
D: TRBD2; V: TRBV5-1; size: .; CDR3: CASSYSAGGPSYNEQFF
D: .; V: TRBV15; size: few; CDR3: CATSSAGGTRSSYNEQFF
D: .; V: TRBV13; size: .; CDR3: CASSLRGGTGELFF
D: TRBD2; V: TRBV15; size: .; CDR3: CATGGVAGPYSEQFF
D: .; V: TRBV7-6; size: few; CDR3: CASSSKRQGNGETQYF
D: .; V: TRBV7-8; size: .; CDR3: CASSLARTGIEQYF
D: .; V: TRBV7-2; size: once; CDR3: CASSRGADTQYF
D: .; V: TRBV6-5; size: .; CDR3: CASSFGSGELFF
D: TRBD1; V: TRBV28; size: .; CDR3: CASSYDTLKGTGVRYEQYF
D: .; V: TRBV5-1; size: .; CDR3: CASSWNTRSDEQYF
D: .; V: TRBV5-4; size: once; CDR3: CASSSLGYNEQFF
D: .; V: TRBV30; size: .; CDR3: CAWSVIGVHNSPLHF
D: TRBD2; V: TRBV5-4; size: .; CDR3: CASSFGLAGYSLTNEQFF
D: TRBD2; V: TRBV15; size: .; CDR3: CATSDPPSGYNEQFF
D: TRBD2; V: TRBV2; size: few; CDR3: CASRASLAGGPLHEQYF
D: TRBD2; V: TRBV9; size: few; CDR3: CASNNLAEGTGELFF
D: .; V: TRBV7-8; size: .; CDR3: CASSLGSPYYEQYF
D: .; V: TRBV2; size: .; CDR3: CASKGQGGSYGYTF
D: TRBD1; V: TRBV6-1; size: .; CDR3: CASSEMGQTQETQYF
D: .; V: TRBV13; size: .; CDR3: CASSGSMGAYGYTF
D: .; V: TRBV5-5; size: .; CDR3: CASSVPFLIRGEAFF
D: TRBD1; V: TRBV15; size: .; CDR3: CATSSAVGQAHRVGYEQYF
D: .; V: TRBV10-1; size: .; CDR3: CASSARRGAEAFF
D: TRBD1; V: TRBV9; size: .; CDR3: CASSVEGAPDTQYF
D: TRBD1; V: TRBV5-1; size: few; CDR3: CASSFGTGDTEAFF
D: TRBD2; V: TRBV2; size: .; CDR3: CASKLAGLYNEQFF
D: .; V: TRBV28; size: .; CDR3: CASGLGEAYEQYF
D: .; V: TRBV2; size: .; CDR3: CASSPTFQRSHEQYF
D: TRBD2; V: TRBV6-1; size: .; CDR3: CASSELSGGTYEQYF
D: .; V: TRBV19; size: .; CDR3: CASSITGHLIAGELFF
D: TRBD2; V: TRBV28; size: once; CDR3: CASNDGRGNEQFF
D: .; V: TRBV5-1; size: .; CDR3: CASSGGDGGFLGQYF
D: .; V: TRBV6-6; size: .; CDR3: CASSSENRAFF
D: .; V: TRBV15; size: .; CDR3: CATERGYNEKLFF